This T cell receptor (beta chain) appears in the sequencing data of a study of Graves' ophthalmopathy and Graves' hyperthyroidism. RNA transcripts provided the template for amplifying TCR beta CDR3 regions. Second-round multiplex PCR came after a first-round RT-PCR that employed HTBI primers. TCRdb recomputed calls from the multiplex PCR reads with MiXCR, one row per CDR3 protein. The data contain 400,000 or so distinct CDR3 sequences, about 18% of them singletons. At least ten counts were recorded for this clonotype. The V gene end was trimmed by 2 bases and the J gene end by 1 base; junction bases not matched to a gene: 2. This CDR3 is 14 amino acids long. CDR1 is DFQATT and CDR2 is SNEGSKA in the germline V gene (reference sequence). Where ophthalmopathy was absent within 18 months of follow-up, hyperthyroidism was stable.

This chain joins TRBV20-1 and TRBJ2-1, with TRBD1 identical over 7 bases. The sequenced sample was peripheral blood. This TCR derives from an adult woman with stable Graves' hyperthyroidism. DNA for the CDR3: TGCAGTGCTAGACCGGACAGGTCCTACAATGAGCAGTTCTTC. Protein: CSARPDRSYNEQFF.